This T cell receptor beta chain was observed in a study of identical twins (dated by TCRdb to 2016 to 2017). At the level of the whole study: To test whether fetal clonotypes persist, this study deep-sequenced TCR alpha and beta repertoires from monozygotic twins, from unrelated adults of various ages, and from cord blood. To rule out contamination, the twin experiments were replicated at different times with different library preparation protocols.

Every donor was a healthy Caucasian. Miltenyi CD45RO+ enrichment and human naive T-cell isolation kits were used to isolate memory (CD45RO+) and naive T cells from PBMC. Study-level results and caveats: In monozygotic twins, out-of-frame TCR alpha sharing was systematically underestimated by recombination models, although the models agreed with sharing between unrelated individuals. Zero-insertion analyses could be partly confounded by invariant T cells such as MAIT and iNKT, though diverse VJ usage argued against such confounding for most clonotypes. Abundant cord blood beta clonotypes had fewer insertions, young adult naive repertoires showed a similar but weaker trend, and memory repertoires showed no such trend. Excess twin sharing in beta out-of-frame sequences was weaker because fewer shared sequences lowered the signal-to-noise ratio. Compared with coincidental sharing between unrelated individuals, out-of-frame TCR alpha sequences shared between twins showed an excess of sequences with low generation probability. Because the same donors could not be followed over many years, the conclusions relied on cross-sectional statistical analysis.

The sample holds a few counts of this clonotype. There is no known antigen for this receptor. No quality values exist for individual bases; no much larger clone is one base distant. Libraries were prepared through 5' RACE. The instrument was an Illumina HiSeq 2000. Template switching added a universal primer binding site, and the final cDNA carried a unique molecular identifier that allowed TCR cDNA molecules to be counted accurately. Specific primers in the conserved constant-segment region were used to synthesize first-strand cDNA for the TCR alpha and beta chains. To control for contamination, every cDNA library carried two barcodes: a SMART-Mk sample barcode plus Illumina barcodes. TruSeq adapter sequences, together with Illumina sample barcodes, were added in two successive PCR steps. The Illumina HiSeq platform was used with custom primers to sequence TCR alpha and beta cDNA libraries. In the source study's methods: Unique molecular identifiers were extracted from raw reads with MiGEC, and CDR3 positions were determined with MiXCR. Recombination models were inferred per individual with the repgenHMM and IGoR tools using an EM algorithm. Shared clonotypes were analyzed with the tcR package in R, and sharing was normalized by the product of cloneset sizes. Out-of-frame nonproductive sequences were analyzed to study raw recombination free of thymic and clonal selection effects. TCRdb handled the public reads itself, with Q25 trimming in fastp and clone calling in MiXCR, and kept productive beta chains. Rows matching on CDR3 protein sequence are summarized as one entry with the most common DNA and genes. TCRdb, rather than the study authors, made the V and J calls. The sample contains hundreds of thousands of distinct CDR3 sequences, around a tenth of them found a single time. The top ten clonotypes cover 4.5% to 5.5% of the sample.

The source material was memory (CD45RO+) T cells sorted from blood. What the cell subset or site label conveys for this sample: CD45RO+ enriched T cells. This clonotype was obtained from a woman younger than 35 in good health.

CDR3 sequence: CASTYLGQFF. The DNA is TGCGCCAGCACATACCTAGGGCAGTTCTTC. Rearrangement joined TRBV10-1 to TRBJ2-1; the D gene lacks a confident call. The germline V gene encodes CDR1 WNHNN and CDR2 SYGVQD (reference sequence). V loses 7 bases of germline sequence and J loses 12 bases, and the interval between the two ends is 10 bases. The CDR3, from cysteine to phenylalanine, totals 10 residues. CDR3 DNA only is kept here, 30 bases in frame from base 1.